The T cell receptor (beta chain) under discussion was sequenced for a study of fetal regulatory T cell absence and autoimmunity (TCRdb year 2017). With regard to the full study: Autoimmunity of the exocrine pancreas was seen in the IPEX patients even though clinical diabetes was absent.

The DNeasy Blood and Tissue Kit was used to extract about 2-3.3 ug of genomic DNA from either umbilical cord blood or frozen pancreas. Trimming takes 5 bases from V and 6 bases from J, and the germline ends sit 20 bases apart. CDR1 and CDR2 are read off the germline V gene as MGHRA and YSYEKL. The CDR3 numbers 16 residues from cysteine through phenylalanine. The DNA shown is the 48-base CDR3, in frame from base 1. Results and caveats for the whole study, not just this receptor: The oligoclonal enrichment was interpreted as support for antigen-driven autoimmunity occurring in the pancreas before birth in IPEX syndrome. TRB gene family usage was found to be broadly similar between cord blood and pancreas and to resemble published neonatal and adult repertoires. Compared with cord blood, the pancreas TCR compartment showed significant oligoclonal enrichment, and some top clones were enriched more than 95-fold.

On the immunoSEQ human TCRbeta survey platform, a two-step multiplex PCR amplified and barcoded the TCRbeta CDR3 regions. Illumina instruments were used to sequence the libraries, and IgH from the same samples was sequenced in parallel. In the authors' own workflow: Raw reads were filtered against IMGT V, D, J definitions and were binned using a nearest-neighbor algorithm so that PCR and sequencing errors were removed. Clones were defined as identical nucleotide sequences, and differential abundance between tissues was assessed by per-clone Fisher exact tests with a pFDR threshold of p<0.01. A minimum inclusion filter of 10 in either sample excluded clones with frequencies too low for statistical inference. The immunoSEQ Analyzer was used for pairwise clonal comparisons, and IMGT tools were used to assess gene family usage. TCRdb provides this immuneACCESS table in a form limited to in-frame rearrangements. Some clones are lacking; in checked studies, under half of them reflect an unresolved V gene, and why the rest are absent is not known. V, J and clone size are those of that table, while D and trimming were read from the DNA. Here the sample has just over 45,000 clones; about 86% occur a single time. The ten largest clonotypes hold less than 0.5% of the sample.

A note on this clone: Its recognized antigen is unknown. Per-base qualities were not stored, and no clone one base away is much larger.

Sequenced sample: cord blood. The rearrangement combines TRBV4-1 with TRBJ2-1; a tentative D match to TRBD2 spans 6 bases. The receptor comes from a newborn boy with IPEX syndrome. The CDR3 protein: CASSALGAGYRNEQFF. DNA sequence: TGCGCCAGCAGCGCCCTTGGGGCGGGGTACCGCAATGAGCAGTTCTTC.